This passage covers 10 T cell receptor beta chains from one sample sequenced in a study of T cell responses to AZD1222 COVID-19 vaccine. TCRdb's copy holds only in-frame clones and misses some; the assay was immunoSEQ multiplex PCR. The sample has 100,000 to 150,000 clones, roughly nine tenths seen once. The source material was peripheral blood, sampled on day 0 of AZD1222 vaccination. The receptor source for this set is an adult in good health.

This chain uses TRBV10-3 with TRBJ1-6; possible D gene TRBD1, 6 bases. V was pared by 10 bases and J by 8 bases, with 12 bases between. Germline lookup yields CDR1 ENHRY and CDR2 SYGVKD. CDR3 length equals 12 residues. The CDR3 loop is CASGTTYSPLHF. CDR3 nucleotide sequence: TGTGCCAGCGGGACAACGTATTCACCCCTCCACTTT.

The rearrangement joins TRBV6-5 to TRBJ1-2; possibly TRBD1 for D (6 bases). CDR1 and CDR2 from the germline V gene are MNHEY and SVGAGI. V dropped 4 bases and J dropped 6 bases, with 15 bases sitting between them. CDR3 length: 14 amino acids. The CDR3 region is CASSSIRGGDGYTF. CDR3 nucleotide sequence: TGTGCCAGCAGTTCAATAAGAGGGGGTGATGGCTACACCTTC.

Only one count was recorded for this clone. The chain carries TRBV19 and TRBJ2-3; 10 bases are shared with TRBD2. V lost 4 bases, J lost 2 bases, and 18 bases stayed unmatched. The CDR3 spans 20 residues. Germline V gives CDR1 LNHDA, CDR2 SQIVND (reference sequence). DNA for the CDR3: TGTGCCAGTAGTAGGGCTGGGGATATCACTAGCGGGGACCTCACAGATACGCAGTATTTT. This gives the protein CASSRAGDITSGDLTDTQYF.

V usage is TRBV18 and J usage is TRBJ2-2, with a tentative D call TRBD1 (6 bases). CDR3 size: 15 residues. CDR1 and CDR2 (germline): KGHSH, LQKENI. Trimming removed 4 bases from V and 1 base from J, with 10 bases in between. Here the CDR3 DNA reads TGTGCCAGCTCACACGGGACATTGAACACCGGGGAGCTGTTTTTT. Its protein product is CASSHGTLNTGELFF.

The genes are TRBV3-1 (or the pseudogene TRBV3-2) and TRBJ2-1; D is uncertain. V lost 1 base to trimming and J lost 6 bases, with 10 bases between them. The CDR3 has 14 residues. Germline CDR1 and CDR2: LGHDT and YNNKEL (reference sequence). CDR3 sequence reads: CASSQVQESNEQFF. The CDR3 bases are TGTGCCAGCAGCCAAGTCCAAGAAAGCAATGAGCAGTTCTTC.

The chain carries TRBV7-2 and TRBJ2-5, with 7 bases identical to TRBD1. The CDR3 spans 14 residues. Germline CDR1 SGHTA, CDR2 FQGNSA. V shed 1 base, J shed 1 base, and the junction held 0 bases outside the gene matches. CDR3 region: CASSLGTGQETQYF. In DNA form, the CDR3 reads TGTGCCAGCAGCTTAGGGACAGGCCAAGAGACCCAGTACTTC. Full variable domain (rest looked up from reference TRBV7-2 and TRBJ2-5): GAGVSQSPSNKVTEKGKDVELRCDPISGHTALYWYRQSLGQGLEFLIYFQGNSAPDKSGLPSDRFSAERTGGSVSTLTIQRTQQEDSAVYLCASSLGTGQETQYFGPGTRLLVL.

The J gene is TRBJ2-3, the V gene TRBV21-1; TRBD2 reflects the table's D call only, with no check against the DNA. TRBV21-1 is an annotated pseudogene. CDR3 size: 17 residues. The CDR3 DNA reads as TGTGCCAGCAGCCGAAATACGGCGGGGGGTAGCACAGATACGCAGTATTTT. This gives the protein CASSRNTAGGSTDTQYF.

The rearrangement uses TRBV15 and TRBJ2-3; tentatively, D is TRBD1 (5 bases). V shed 4 bases and J shed 1 base, with 12 bases lying between them. Germline CDR1 and CDR2: LNHNV and YYDKDF (reference sequence). This CDR3 region has 15 residues. The CDR3 here is CATSIPGSGTDTQYF. Written as DNA, the CDR3 is TGTGCCACCAGCATCCCAGGGTCGGGCACAGATACGCAGTATTTT.

The chain employs TRBV11-2 and TRBJ1-6; D is undetermined. Trimming took 8 bases from V and 0 from J, leaving 14 bases between them. CDR3 length: 16 residues. Germline values: CDR1 SGHAT, CDR2 FQNNGV. CDR3 loop: CASSSAGISYNSPLHF. The CDR3 DNA is TGTGCCAGCTCCTCTGCGGGGATCTCCTATAATTCACCCCTCCACTTT.

The V gene is TRBV28, the J gene TRBJ1-6, with D unresolved. This CDR3 has 17 amino acids. Germline values: CDR1 MDHEN, CDR2 SYDVKM. V shed 5 bases and J shed 3 bases, with 17 bases lying between them. CDR3 nucleotides: TGTGCCAGCAGTGATTATGAGTCGGGTTTCTATAATTCACCCCTCCACTTT. Protein: CASSDYESGFYNSPLHF. Full variable domain (missing parts from reference TRBV28 and TRBJ1-6): DVKVTQSSRYLVKRTGEKVFLECVQDMDHENMFWYRQDPGLGLRLIYFSYDVKMKEKGDIPEGYSVSREKKERFSLILESASTNQTSMYLCASSDYESGFYNSPLHFGNGTRLTVT.